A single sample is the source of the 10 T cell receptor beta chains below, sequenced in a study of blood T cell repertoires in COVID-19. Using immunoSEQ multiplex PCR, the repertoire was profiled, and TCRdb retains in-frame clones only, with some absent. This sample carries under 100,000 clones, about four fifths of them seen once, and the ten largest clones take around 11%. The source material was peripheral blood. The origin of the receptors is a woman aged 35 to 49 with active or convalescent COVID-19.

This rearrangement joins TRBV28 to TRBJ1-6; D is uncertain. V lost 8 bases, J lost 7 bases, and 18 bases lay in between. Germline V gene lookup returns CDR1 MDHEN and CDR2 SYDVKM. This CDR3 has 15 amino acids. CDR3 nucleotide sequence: TGTGCCAGCGGCCTTCCAGAGCCGGGGAATTCACCCCTCCACTTT. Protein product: CASGLPEPGNSPLHF.

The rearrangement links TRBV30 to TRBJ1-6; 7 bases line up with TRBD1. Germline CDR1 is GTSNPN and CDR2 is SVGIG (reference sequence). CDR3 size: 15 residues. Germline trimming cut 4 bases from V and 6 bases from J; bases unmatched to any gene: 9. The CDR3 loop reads CAWTDRQGLNSPLHF. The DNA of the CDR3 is TGTGCCTGGACCGACAGACAGGGCCTTAATTCACCCCTCCACTTT.

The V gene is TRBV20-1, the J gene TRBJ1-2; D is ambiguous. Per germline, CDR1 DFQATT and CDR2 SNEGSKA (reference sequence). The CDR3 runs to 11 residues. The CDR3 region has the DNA TGCAGCGCCCCCCAGGTCCATGGCTACACCTTC. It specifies CSAPQVHGYTF.

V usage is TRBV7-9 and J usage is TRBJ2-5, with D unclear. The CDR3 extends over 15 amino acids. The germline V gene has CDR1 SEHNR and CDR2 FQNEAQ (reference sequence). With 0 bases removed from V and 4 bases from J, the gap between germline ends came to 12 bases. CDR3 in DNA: TGTGCCAGCAGCTTAGCAGCGTATACTCGAGAGACCCAGTACTTC. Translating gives CASSLAAYTRETQYF.

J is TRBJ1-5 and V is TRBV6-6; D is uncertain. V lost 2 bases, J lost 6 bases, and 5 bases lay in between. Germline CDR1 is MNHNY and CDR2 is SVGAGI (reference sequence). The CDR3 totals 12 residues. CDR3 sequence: CASSYDFQPQHF. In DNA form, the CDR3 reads TGTGCCAGCAGTTACGACTTTCAGCCCCAGCATTTT.

CDR3 sequence (DNA): TGTGCCACCAGCAGACGGCAGGGCCTGAACACTGAAGCTTTCTTT. Amino acids: CATSRRQGLNTEAFF. The chain is built from TRBV15 and TRBJ1-1; TRBD1 is a possible D gene (5 bases). CDR3 size: 15 residues. The germline V gene has CDR1 LNHNV and CDR2 YYDKDF (reference sequence). Between the trimmed V and J ends, which lost 2 bases and 0 bases, there was a span of 10 bases.

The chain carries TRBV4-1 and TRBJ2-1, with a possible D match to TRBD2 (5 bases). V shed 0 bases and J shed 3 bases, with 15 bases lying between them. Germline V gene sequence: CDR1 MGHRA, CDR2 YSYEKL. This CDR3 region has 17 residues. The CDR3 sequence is CASSQEWVGGSYNEQFF. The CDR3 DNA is TGCGCCAGCAGCCAAGAATGGGTAGGAGGAAGCTACAATGAGCAGTTCTTC.

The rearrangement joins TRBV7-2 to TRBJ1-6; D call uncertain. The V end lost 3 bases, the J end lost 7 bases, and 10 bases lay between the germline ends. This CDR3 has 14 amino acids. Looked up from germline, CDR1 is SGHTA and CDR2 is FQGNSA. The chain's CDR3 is CASSLAGGNSPLHF. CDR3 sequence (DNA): TGTGCCAGCAGCTTGGCAGGTGGAAATTCACCCCTCCACTTT.

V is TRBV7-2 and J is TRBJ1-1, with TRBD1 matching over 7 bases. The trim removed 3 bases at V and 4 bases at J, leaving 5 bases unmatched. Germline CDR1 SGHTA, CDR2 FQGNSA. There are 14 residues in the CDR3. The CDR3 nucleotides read TGTGCCAGCAGCTTCAGACAGGGAAGCACTGAAGCTTTCTTT. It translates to CASSFRQGSTEAFF.

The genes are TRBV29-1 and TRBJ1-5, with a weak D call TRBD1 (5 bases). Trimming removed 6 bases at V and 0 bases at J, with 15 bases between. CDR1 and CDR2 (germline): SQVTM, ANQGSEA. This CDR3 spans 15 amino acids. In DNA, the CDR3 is TGCAGCGTGGCACACGGGGGAAATAGCAATCAGCCCCAGCATTTT. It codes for CSVAHGGNSNQPQHF.